This T cell receptor beta chain was sequenced in a study of T cell responses to AZD1222 COVID-19 vaccine. Here immunoSEQ multiplex PCR was the method, and the copy in TCRdb shows in-frame clones only, minus some. The sample comprises over 110,000 clones, approximately 90% of which are singletons, and around 2.7% rests with the top ten. Germline CDR1 and CDR2: MDHEN and SYDVKM. V was shortened by 8 bases and J by 4 bases, with 11 bases between the two germline ends. The CDR3 contains 12 residues. The sample was peripheral blood, taken on day 0 of AZD1222 vaccination. This TCR derives from an adult in good health. The V call is TRBV28, the J call TRBJ1-1; maybe TRBD1 (6 bases). The CDR3 nucleotides are TGTGCCAGCGGGGGGGCGACCACTGAAGCTTTCTTT. This translates into CASGGATTEAFF. The whole variable domain, filled in from reference TRBV28 and TRBJ1-1, reads DVKVTQSSRYLVKRTGEKVFLECVQDMDHENMFWYRQDPGLGLRLIYFSYDVKMKEKGDIPEGYSVSREKKERFSLILESASTNQTSMYLCASGGATTEAFFGQGTRLTVV.